Listed here are 32 T cell receptor beta chains from one sample, sequenced in a study of human T cells and chemical hapten exposure (dated by TCRdb to about 2021). The library relied on RACE. Sequencer: NextSeq 500. TCRdb itself trimmed the public reads at Q25 with fastp, ran MiXCR and retained productive beta chains. Rows matching on CDR3 protein sequence are summarized as one entry with the most common DNA and genes. The sample data list about 40,000 distinct CDR3 sequences, and under 12% of these were observed just once. The ten largest account for about 6% of the sample. The time point label corresponds to: pre-sensitization, week 0. Sample treatment or condition, as interpreted from the label and publication: therapeutic diphenylcyclopropenone sensitization with weekly scalp DPC. This specimen was whole blood, taken in connection with sensitization to the hapten diphenylcyclopropenone (DPC). The receptors stem from a man between 25 and 39 years old with alopecia areata. Some clones in this sample may be carry-over from other donors' samples.

The sample holds many counts of this clonotype. This chain uses TRBV20-1 with TRBJ2-1; D is unresolved. The germline V and J ends were trimmed by 6 bases and 7 bases, with 13 bases remaining between them. Germline CDR1 is DFQATT and CDR2 is SNEGSKA (reference sequence). The CDR3 runs 12 residues. The CDR3 region is CSAKAHLNEQFF. In DNA form, the CDR3 reads TGCAGTGCGAAAGCCCACCTAAATGAGCAGTTCTTC.

This clonotype was observed a handful of times. The chain carries TRBV12-3 or TRBV12-4 and TRBJ2-5, with 8 bases fitting TRBD1. Germline trimming cut 5 bases from V and 6 bases from J; bases unmatched to any gene: 8. The CDR3 spans 14 residues. CDR3 bases: TGTGCCAGCAGTCTAGGACAGGGCGGGAAGACCCAGTACTTC. Protein: CASSLGQGGKTQYF.

This clonotype was recorded many times. The CDR3 DNA sequence: TGCAGCGTTCTACAGGACACCGGGGAGCTGTTTTTT. Its translation is CSVLQDTGELFF. This rearrangement joins TRBV29-1 to TRBJ2-2; a weak D match, TRBD1 (5 bases). Germline lookup yields CDR1 SQVTM and CDR2 ANQGSEA. V shed 5 bases and J shed 3 bases, with 7 bases lying between them. The CDR3 totals 12 residues.

This clonotype was picked up many times. The J gene is TRBJ2-3, the V gene TRBV6-2 or TRBV6-3, with D possibly being TRBD2 (5 bases). Trimming shortened V by 0 bases and J by 4 bases, and 8 bases separated the two germline ends. This CDR3 is built from 14 residues. The V gene's germline CDR1 is MNHEY and CDR2 SVGEGT. The CDR3 spells CASSYSTRADTQYF. The CDR3 DNA reads TGTGCCAGCAGTTACTCGACGAGGGCAGATACGCAGTATTTT.

The V and J genes are TRBV2 and TRBJ2-1; 8 bases agree with TRBD2. V lost 8 bases to trimming and J lost 3 bases; unmatched junction nucleotides: 6. The CDR3 is 14 residues long. The germline CDR1 and CDR2 sequences are SNHLY and FYNNEI. The CDR3 loop is CASGSGDDYNEQFF. Written as DNA, the CDR3 is TGTGCCAGCGGTAGCGGGGATGACTACAATGAGCAGTTCTTC.

The rearrangement joins TRBV5-1 to TRBJ2-1; D may be TRBD2 (6 bases). In germline, CDR1 is SGHRS, CDR2 YFSETQ. This CDR3 is built from 13 residues. V was cut by 0 bases and J by 5 bases, with 6 bases left in between. The CDR3 DNA is TGCGCCAGCAGCTTGGTAGCGGACAATGAGCAGTTCTTC. Its translation: CASSLVADNEQFF.

This clonotype was counted only a few times. This rearrangement joins TRBV7-3 to TRBJ2-1; 10 nucleotides line up with TRBD2. The CDR3 is 15 residues long. Germline V gene sequence: CDR1 SGHTA, CDR2 FQGTGA. The J segment lost 9 bases and the V segment lost 2 bases, leaving 7 bases of the junction unmatched. This CDR3 is CASSLALAGAGEQFF. CDR3 nucleotide sequence: TGTGCCAGCAGCTTAGCCCTAGCGGGAGCGGGTGAGCAGTTCTTC.

This clonotype was recorded many times. The chain recombines TRBV7-2 with TRBJ2-1, with D uncertain. Trimming removed 7 bases at V and 0 bases at J, with 10 bases between. This CDR3 spans 14 amino acids. The germline V gene has CDR1 SGHTA and CDR2 FQGNSA. CDR3: CASTPKSSYNEQFF. CDR3 nucleotide sequence: TGTGCCAGCACCCCGAAGAGCTCCTACAATGAGCAGTTCTTC.

The chain links TRBV6-6 to TRBJ2-7; a possible D gene is TRBD1 (5 bases). This CDR3 has 12 residues. V was shortened by 8 bases and J by 7 bases, with 15 bases between the two germline ends. Germline assignment: CDR1 MNHNY and CDR2 SVGAGI (reference sequence). The chain's CDR3 is CASGHDPREQYV. The DNA for the CDR3 is TGTGCCAGCGGACACGACCCGCGGGAGCAGTACGTC.

This CDR3 reads CSVASHTYEQYF. Here the CDR3 DNA reads TGCAGCGTCGCTAGCCATACCTACGAGCAGTACTTC. The chain joins TRBV29-1 to TRBJ2-7; D might be TRBD2 (5 bases). Trimming shortened V by 6 bases and J by 2 bases, and 11 bases separated the two germline ends. CDR1 is SQVTM, CDR2 ANQGSEA, per germline. This CDR3 region has 12 residues.

V is TRBV27 and J is TRBJ1-6; D unresolved. CDR1 is MNHEY, CDR2 SMNVEV, per germline (reference sequence). V was cut by 3 bases and J by 2 bases, with 8 bases left in between. This CDR3 spans 15 amino acids. The CDR3 protein is CASSFDGTYNSPLHF. The CDR3 DNA sequence: TGTGCCAGCAGTTTTGACGGGACCTATAATTCACCCCTCCACTTT.

This clonotype was picked up many times. V usage is TRBV6-6 and J usage is TRBJ2-7; weak D call: TRBD1 (5 bases). The CDR3 loop spans 16 amino acids. The germline V gene has CDR1 MNHNY and CDR2 SVGAGI (reference sequence). The V end lost 5 bases, the J end lost 0 bases, and 17 bases lay between the germline ends. The CDR3 DNA reads TGTGCCAGCAGTGCCCCGCCTGACAGAGTCTCCTACGAGCAGTACGTC. Residues: CASSAPPDRVSYEQYV.

The table lists this clonotype with a few counts. The rearrangement joins TRBV11-1 to TRBJ2-7; TRBD1 agrees at 8 bases. Germline V gives CDR1 SGHAT, CDR2 FQDESV (reference sequence). V trimming: 5 bases; J trimming: 1 base; junction bases outside the gene matches: 4. The CDR3 totals 14 residues. The CDR3 sequence is CASSKGQGSYEQYV. CDR3 DNA sequence: TGTGCCAGCAGCAAAGGACAGGGTTCCTACGAGCAGTACGTC.

This clonotype appeared many times. The rearrangement uses TRBV27 and TRBJ2-1, with 11 nucleotides matching TRBD2. After removal of 6 bases from V and 1 base from J, the junction contained 8 bases not matched to a gene. Germline values: CDR1 MNHEY, CDR2 SMNVEV (reference sequence). This CDR3 region has 17 residues. The CDR3 reads CASSRGLAELSYNEQFF. CDR3 bases: TGTGCCAGCAGCAGGGGACTAGCGGAATTGTCCTACAATGAGCAGTTCTTC.

This clonotype turned up a few times. The chain combines TRBV7-2 with TRBJ2-7; 9 positions match TRBD1. The junction had 4 bases not matched to a gene; V was cut back by 5 bases and J by 2 bases. The CDR3 contains 14 residues. Germline V gives CDR1 SGHTA, CDR2 FQGNSA. CDR3 sequence reads: CASSPGTGPYEQYV. In DNA, the CDR3 is TGTGCCAGCAGCCCGGGGACAGGGCCCTACGAGCAGTACGTC.

This clonotype was detected ten times or more. CDR3 loop: CASSLVGNTDTQYF. As DNA, the CDR3 is TGTGCCAGCAGCTTGGTCGGGAACACAGATACGCAGTATTTT. J is TRBJ2-3 and V is TRBV5-6; D is perhaps TRBD2 (5 bases). CDR1 is SGHDT, CDR2 YYEEEE, per germline. The CDR3 has 14 residues. Trimming removed 0 bases from V and 2 bases from J, with 7 bases in between.

This clonotype was observed a few times. The rearrangement uses TRBV3-1 and TRBJ1-1, with TRBD1 as a possible D gene (5 bases). The length of the CDR3 is 13 residues. V was shortened by 2 bases and J by 4 bases, with 8 bases between the two germline ends. Germline V lookup: CDR1 LGHDT, CDR2 YNNKEL (reference sequence). For the CDR3, the DNA is TGTGCCAGCAGCCAAACCGGGACCACTGAAGCTTTCTTT. Its translation is CASSQTGTTEAFF.

This clonotype was seen only a few times. J is TRBJ2-1 and V is TRBV7-2; D is possibly TRBD2 (6 bases). CDR1 SGHTA and CDR2 FQGNSA come from the germline V gene. The ends were cut back, 4 bases at V and 0 bases at J, with 10 bases in the middle. This CDR3 is 15 amino acids long. CDR3 in DNA: TGTGCCAGCAGCTCCGGGAGTAACTCCTACAATGAGCAGTTCTTC. Its protein is CASSSGSNSYNEQFF.

This clonotype was picked up a small number of times. The chain is built from TRBV18 and TRBJ1-5; D unresolved. V lost 1 base and J 2 bases, leaving 6 bases between the germline ends. CDR3 length: 14 amino acids. Per germline, CDR1 KGHSH and CDR2 LQKENI. The CDR3 DNA reads TGTGCCAGCTCACCACAGGGCGGCAATCAGCCCCAGCATTTT. Protein product: CASSPQGGNQPQHF.

This sequence joins TRBV4-2 and TRBJ2-2, with TRBD2 matching over 8 bases. CDR3 size: 18 residues. CDR1 and CDR2 (germline): LGHNA, YNFKEQ. V lost 3 bases to trimming and J lost 0 bases; unmatched junction nucleotides: 9. The CDR3, as DNA: TGTGCCAGCAGCCAGAGGCTAGCGGGCCTTGCGAACACCGGGGAGCTGTTTTTT. Its translation is CASSQRLAGLANTGELFF.

This clonotype turned up a few times. The rearrangement uses TRBV12-3 or TRBV12-4 and TRBJ1-2, with a weak D call TRBD1 (6 bases). The CDR3 consists of 14 residues. V was shortened by 1 base and J by 4 bases, with 10 bases between the two germline ends. CDR3 protein: CASSLGTAIYGYTF. The CDR3, as DNA: TGTGCCAGCAGTTTAGGGACAGCTATCTATGGCTACACCTTC.

This clonotype was observed many times. CDR3 nucleotide sequence: TGTGCCATCAGTGAGTCGCTTCGAAGTAGGCGGTTCTTC. The encoded protein is CAISESLRSRRFF. This rearrangement joins TRBV10-3 to TRBJ2-1; D ambiguous. The V and J ends lost 0 bases and 15 bases respectively, with 15 bases between them. The V gene's germline CDR1 is ENHRY and CDR2 SYGVKD. The CDR3 has 13 amino acids.

This clonotype was picked up many times. The CDR3 loop reads CASSLRVSSYNEQFF. CDR3 coding DNA: TGTGCCAGCAGCTTAAGGGTCAGCTCCTACAATGAGCAGTTCTTC. The chain has TRBV7-8 and TRBJ2-1; D is ambiguous. The CDR3 extends over 15 amino acids. The germline CDR1 and CDR2 sequences are SGHVS and FQNEAQ. V lost 2 bases to trimming and J lost 0 bases, with 8 bases between them.

This chain connects TRBV7-2 to TRBJ2-2; 11 bases align to TRBD2. Per the germline V gene, CDR1 is SGHTA and CDR2 is FQGNSA. V was pared by 9 bases and J by 4 bases, with 13 bases of the junction left unmatched. The CDR3 is 17 residues long. The DNA of the CDR3 is TGTGCCAGTACAATACTAGCGGGAGTGGGTTCCACCGGGGAGCTGTTTTTT. This translates into CASTILAGVGSTGELFF. Looking up the rest from reference TRBV7-2 and TRBJ2-2 gives the full variable domain: GAGVSQSPSNKVTEKGKDVELRCDPISGHTALYWYRQSLGQGLEFLIYFQGNSAPDKSGLPSDRFSAERTGGSVSTLTIQRTQQEDSAVYLCASTILAGVGSTGELFFGEGSRLTVL.

V is TRBV6-5 and J is TRBJ1-1; D remains unclear. V lost 5 bases to trimming and J lost 1 base, with 11 bases between them. CDR3 length: 14 residues. CDR1 MNHEY and CDR2 SVGAGI come from the germline V gene. CDR3 coding DNA: TGTGCCAGCAGTATACACCGGACGAACACTGAAGCTTTCTTT. Protein sequence: CASSIHRTNTEAFF.

This clonotype occurred a few times. The J gene is TRBJ2-2, the V gene TRBV7-3; 12 nucleotides align to TRBD2. In germline, CDR1 is SGHTA, CDR2 FQGTGA. CDR3 length equals 19 residues. V dropped 5 bases and J dropped 0; count of bases not matched to a gene: 10. CDR3 nucleotides: TGTGCCAGCAGCCGTCTCGCACTAGCGGGAGGACCGAACACCGGGGAGCTGTTTTTT. It yields the protein CASSRLALAGGPNTGELFF.

This clonotype was found a few times. The chain is built from TRBV19 and TRBJ1-5, with 9 bases aligning to TRBD1. The length of the CDR3 is 15 residues. After removal of 7 bases from V and 3 bases from J, the junction contained 7 bases not matched to a gene. Germline CDR1 is LNHDA and CDR2 is SQIVND (reference sequence). CDR3 region: CASTMDRGPNQPQHF. For the CDR3, the DNA is TGTGCCAGTACCATGGACAGGGGCCCCAATCAGCCCCAGCATTTT.

The chain links TRBV20-1 to TRBJ2-3, with TRBD2 matching 10 bases. V trimming: 5 bases; J trimming: 2 bases; junction bases outside the gene matches: 4. Germline lookup yields CDR1 DFQATT and CDR2 SNEGSKA (reference sequence). The length of the CDR3 is 14 residues. CDR3 protein: CSAELAGTTDTQYF. CDR3 sequence (DNA): TGCAGTGCTGAACTAGCGGGGACCACAGATACGCAGTATTTT.

This clonotype was counted at least ten times. This chain uses TRBV7-3 with TRBJ2-2; 8 nucleotides line up with TRBD2. From germline, CDR1 is SGHTA and CDR2 FQGTGA. V shed 0 bases, J shed 6 bases, and the junction held 9 bases outside the gene matches. The CDR3 runs to 17 residues. The CDR3: CASSLTPGLDRAGELFF. CDR3 sequence (DNA): TGTGCCAGCAGCTTAACTCCGGGACTAGATCGCGCCGGGGAGCTGTTTTTT.

This clonotype was seen repeatedly, ten times or more. The chain employs TRBV7-6 and TRBJ2-3, with D uncertain. Germline assignment: CDR1 SGHVS and CDR2 FNYEAQ. Trimming took 1 base from V and 5 from J, leaving 7 bases between them. The CDR3 has 13 amino acids. CDR3 region: CASSLERQDTQYF. In DNA, the CDR3 is TGTGCCAGCAGCTTAGAAAGGCAAGATACGCAGTATTTT. The full variable domain, completed using reference TRBV7-6 and TRBJ2-3, is GAGVSQSPRYKVTKRGQDVALRCDPISGHVSLYWYRQALGQGPEFLTYFNYEAQQDKSGLPNDRFSAERPEGSISTLTIQRTEQRDSAMYRCASSLERQDTQYFGPGTRLTVL.

The chain combines TRBV9 with TRBJ1-6, with unresolved D. V dropped 0 bases and J dropped 10 bases, with 8 bases sitting between them. Germline CDR1 reads SGDLS; CDR2 reads YYNGEE. CDR3 length: 13 residues. DNA of the CDR3: TGTGCCAGCAGCGTAGGCTCGAACTCACCCCTCCACTTT. Encoded protein: CASSVGSNSPLHF.

There are many counts of this clonotype. The chain employs TRBV30 and TRBJ1-2; perhaps TRBD1 as D (5 bases). Per germline, CDR1 GTSNPN and CDR2 SVGIG (reference sequence). The CDR3 has 12 amino acids. The ends were cut back, 4 bases at V and 7 bases at J, with 13 bases in the middle. CDR3 DNA sequence: TGTGCCTGGACTGGACAAGGCATTGGCTACACCTTC. Translated: CAWTGQGIGYTF. The full variable domain, completed using reference TRBV30 and TRBJ1-2, is SQTIHQWPATLVQPVGSPLSLECTVEGTSNPNLYWYRQAAGRGLQLLFYSVGIGQISSEVPQNLSASRPQDRQFILSSKKLLLSDSGFYLCAWTGQGIGYTFGSGTRLTVV.